These T cell receptor beta chains were read from a single sample in a study of cytomegalovirus exposure and HLA in healthy donors. Libraries were prepared by immunoSEQ multiplex PCR; TCRdb keeps only in-frame clonotypes and omits some of them. Of 100,000 to 150,000 clones in the sample, about 81% were seen once. The specimen was PBMCs. The receptor source for this set is a woman aged 25 to 45 in good health and CMV-seronegative. Both conserved end residues are part of each CDR3. A D gene is named only where the DNA matches it firmly. Expanded clones are given a class, and other clones once, few, many or no size at all.

DNA: TGTGCCTGGAGCTCGGGACAGGCTAGCAATCAGCCCCAGCATTTT
CDR3: CAWSSGQASNQPQHF
size: -
D: TRBD1
V: TRBV30
J: TRBJ1-5

DNA: TGTGCCAGCTCCCCCCAAGCGGGCTCCTACAATGAGCAGTTCTTC
CDR3: CASSPQAGSYNEQFF
size: -
D: -
V: TRBV18
J: TRBJ2-1

DNA: TGTGCCAGCAGCTTATCAGGACTAGCGGGAGGTTCCTATAGCACAGATACGCAGTATTTT
CDR3: CASSLSGLAGGSYSTDTQYF
size: -
D: TRBD2
V: TRBV7-3
J: TRBJ2-3

DNA: TGTGCCAGCAGCGTAGTTCAGGGGTCGGTAGCTTTCTTT
CDR3: CASSVVQGSVAFF
size: -
D: -
V: TRBV9
J: TRBJ1-1

DNA: TGTGCCAGCAGCTCGGGACAGCCCTTGGTAAATGAAAAACTGTTTTTT
CDR3: CASSSGQPLVNEKLFF
size: -
D: TRBD1
V: TRBV7-9
J: TRBJ1-4

DNA: TGTGCCAGCAGCCTGGGCCGGGACAGCTACGAGCAGTACTTC
CDR3: CASSLGRDSYEQYF
size: -
D: TRBD1
V: TRBV11-3
J: TRBJ2-7

DNA: TGTGCCTGGAATAAGGGACAGGGGGTGGGTCTGTTTTTT
CDR3: CAWNKGQGVGLFF
size: -
D: TRBD1
V: TRBV30
J: TRBJ1-4

DNA: TGTGCCAGCAGAGACCGGACAGGGAACACTGAAGCTTTCTTT
CDR3: CASRDRTGNTEAFF
size: once
D: TRBD1
V: TRBV11-2
J: TRBJ1-1

DNA: TGTGCCAGCGGGACGGGGGCTGGAAACACCATATATTTT
CDR3: CASGTGAGNTIYF
size: -
D: -
V: TRBV2
J: TRBJ1-3

DNA: TGCGCCAGCAGTGAGTCGGGTGGACTAGCGGGGGGGAAAAACATTCAGTACTTC
CDR3: CASSESGGLAGGKNIQYF
size: once
D: TRBD2
V: TRBV10-2
J: TRBJ2-4

DNA: TGTGCCAGCAGTGAATCGGAAGGGCTAGCGGGAACCTACGAGCAGTACTTC
CDR3: CASSESEGLAGTYEQYF
size: -
D: TRBD2
V: TRBV6-1
J: TRBJ2-7

DNA: TGTGCCAGCAGCCCTGGGACAGGGAACACCGGGGAGCTGTTTTTT
CDR3: CASSPGTGNTGELFF
size: few
D: TRBD1
V: TRBV5-8
J: TRBJ2-2

DNA: TGTGCCAGCAGCCGTCTAGCGGGAGGGGAAGAGACCCAGTACTTC
CDR3: CASSRLAGGEETQYF
size: -
D: TRBD2
V: TRBV7-3
J: TRBJ2-5

DNA: TGCGCCAGCAGCCAAGATGGACAGGGGCGAAGCTACGAGCAGTACTTC
CDR3: CASSQDGQGRSYEQYF
size: -
D: TRBD1
V: TRBV4-1
J: TRBJ2-7

DNA: TGTGCCAGCGACTTGGGACAGGGGTCCTACGAGCAGTACTTC
CDR3: CASDLGQGSYEQYF
size: few
D: TRBD1
V: TRBV7-9
J: TRBJ2-7

DNA: TGTGCCAGCAGCGACAGGGTTGAGTACGAGCAGTACTTC
CDR3: CASSDRVEYEQYF
size: few
D: TRBD1
V: TRBV27
J: TRBJ2-7

DNA: TGTGCCAGCAGCTTTTACAACAGATACTACGAGCAGTACTTC
CDR3: CASSFYNRYYEQYF
size: once
D: -
V: TRBV7-2
J: TRBJ2-7

DNA: TGCGCCAGCAGCTTGGATTGGACTAGCACTGAAGCTTTCTTT
CDR3: CASSLDWTSTEAFF
size: -
D: -
V: TRBV5-1
J: TRBJ1-1

DNA: TGTGCCAGCAGCCGGGGAGTTGGGACTGAAGCTTTCTTT
CDR3: CASSRGVGTEAFF
size: few
D: -
V: TRBV5-6
J: TRBJ1-1

DNA: TGTGCCAGCAGCTTAGGATTAGCGGGAGTAGAGACCCAGTACTTC
CDR3: CASSLGLAGVETQYF
size: -
D: TRBD2
V: TRBV7-2
J: TRBJ2-5

DNA: TGCGCCAGCAGCCAAGAACCTCTAGCGGGCGGGACAAAGAATCAGCCCCAGCATTTT
CDR3: CASSQEPLAGGTKNQPQHF
size: -
D: -
V: TRBV4-1
J: TRBJ1-5

DNA: TGTGCCAGCAGCTCCCTAGCGGGGGGGACCTACAATGAGCAGTTCTTC
CDR3: CASSSLAGGTYNEQFF
size: -
D: TRBD2
V: TRBV7-3
J: TRBJ2-1

DNA: TGCGCCAGCAGCTTCCGGACAGGGGCTACCACTGAAGCTTTCTTT
CDR3: CASSFRTGATTEAFF
size: -
D: TRBD1
V: TRBV5-1
J: TRBJ1-1

DNA: TGTGCCAGCAGCCAACCAGATGAAAAACTGTTTTTT
CDR3: CASSQPDEKLFF
size: few
D: -
V: TRBV4-2
J: TRBJ1-4

DNA: TGCGCCAGCAGCCAAGAAGGGCAGGGGTACACCGGGGAGCTGTTTTTT
CDR3: CASSQEGQGYTGELFF
size: -
D: -
V: TRBV4-1
J: TRBJ2-2

DNA: TGTGCCATCAGTGAGTCGGTCAGGGCCCAAGAGACCCAGTACTTC
CDR3: CAISESVRAQETQYF
size: -
D: -
V: TRBV10-3
J: TRBJ2-5

DNA: TGTGCCAGTAGTGACGACAGGGGAGCTGAAGCTTTCTTT
CDR3: CASSDDRGAEAFF
size: -
D: TRBD1
V: TRBV19
J: TRBJ1-1

DNA: TGTGCCAGCAGTTACTCCAGCGGGAGTAGCTCCTACGAGCAGTACTTC
CDR3: CASSYSSGSSSYEQYF
size: -
D: TRBD2
V: TRBV6-5
J: TRBJ2-7

DNA: TGTGCCAGCAGCTTGTCAGTAGGAGGCTCCTACGAGCAGTACTTC
CDR3: CASSLSVGGSYEQYF
size: -
D: -
V: TRBV5-6
J: TRBJ2-7

DNA: TGTGCCAGCAGTTACTCGAATAGCCGCACAGATACGCAGTATTTT
CDR3: CASSYSNSRTDTQYF
size: -
D: -
V: TRBV6-5
J: TRBJ2-3